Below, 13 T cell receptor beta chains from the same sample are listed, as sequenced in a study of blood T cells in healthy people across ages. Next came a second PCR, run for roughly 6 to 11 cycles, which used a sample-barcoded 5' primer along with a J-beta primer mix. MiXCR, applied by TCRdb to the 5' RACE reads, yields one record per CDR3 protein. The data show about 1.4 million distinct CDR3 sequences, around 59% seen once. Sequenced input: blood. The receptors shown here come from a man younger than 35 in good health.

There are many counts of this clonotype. CDR3 protein: CSARSTPQETQYF. CDR3 DNA: TGCAGTGCTAGATCTACGCCTCAAGAGACCCAGTACTTC. This chain joins TRBV20-1 and TRBJ2-5; D is unclear. Trimming took off 2 bases at V and 2 bases at J, with 9 bases between the two ends. This CDR3 has 13 residues. Germline values: CDR1 DFQATT, CDR2 SNEGSKA (reference sequence).

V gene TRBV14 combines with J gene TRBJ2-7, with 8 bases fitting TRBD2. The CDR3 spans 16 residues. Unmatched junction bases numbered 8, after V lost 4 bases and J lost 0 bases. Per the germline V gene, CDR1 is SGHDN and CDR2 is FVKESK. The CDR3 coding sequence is TGTGCCAGCAGCCCGCTTGGCGGGGGGAGCTCCTACGAGCAGTACTTC. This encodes CASSPLGGGSSYEQYF.

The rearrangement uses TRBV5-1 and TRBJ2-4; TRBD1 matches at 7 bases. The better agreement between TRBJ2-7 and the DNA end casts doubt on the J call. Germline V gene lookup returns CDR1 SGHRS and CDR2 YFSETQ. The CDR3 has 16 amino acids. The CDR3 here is CASSLSTQGSTHEQYF. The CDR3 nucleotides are TGCGCCAGCAGCTTAAGCACACAGGGGTCGACACACGAGCAGTACTTC.

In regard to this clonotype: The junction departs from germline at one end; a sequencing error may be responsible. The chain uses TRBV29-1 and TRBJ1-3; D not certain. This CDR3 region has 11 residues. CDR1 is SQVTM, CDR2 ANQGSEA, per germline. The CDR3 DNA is TGCAGCGTTGAAGGGGGAAACACCACATATTTT. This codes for CSVEGGNTTYF.

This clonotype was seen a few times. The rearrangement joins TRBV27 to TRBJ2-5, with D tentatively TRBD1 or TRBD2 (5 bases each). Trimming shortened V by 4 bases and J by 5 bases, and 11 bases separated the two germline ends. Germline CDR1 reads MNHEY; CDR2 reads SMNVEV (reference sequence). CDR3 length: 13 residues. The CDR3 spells CASSYSWGETQYF. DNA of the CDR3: TGTGCCAGCAGTTATTCCTGGGGGGAGACCCAGTACTTC.

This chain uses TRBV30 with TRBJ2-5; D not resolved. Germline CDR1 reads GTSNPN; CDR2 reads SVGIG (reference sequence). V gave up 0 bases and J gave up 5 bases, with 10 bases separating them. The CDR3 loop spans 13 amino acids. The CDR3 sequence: CAWSVHGAETQYF. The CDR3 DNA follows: TGTGCCTGGAGTGTACACGGTGCGGAGACCCAGTACTTC.

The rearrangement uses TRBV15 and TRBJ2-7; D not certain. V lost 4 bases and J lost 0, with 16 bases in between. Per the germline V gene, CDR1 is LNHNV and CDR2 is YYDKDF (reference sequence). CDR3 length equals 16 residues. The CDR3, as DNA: TGTGCCACCAGCACCCCTCTTGGACCTGGCTCCTACGAGCAGTACTTC. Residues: CATSTPLGPGSYEQYF. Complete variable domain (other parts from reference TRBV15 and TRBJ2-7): DAMVIQNPRYQVTQFGKPVTLSCSQTLNHNVMYWYQQKSSQAPKLLFHYYDKDFNNEADTPDNFQSRRPNTSFCFLDIRSPGLGDTAMYLCATSTPLGPGSYEQYFGPGTRLTVT.

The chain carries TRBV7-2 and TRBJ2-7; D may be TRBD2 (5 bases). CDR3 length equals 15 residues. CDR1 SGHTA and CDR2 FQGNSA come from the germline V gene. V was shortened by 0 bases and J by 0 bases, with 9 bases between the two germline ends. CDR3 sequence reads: CASSLAGVNSYEQYF. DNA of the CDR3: TGTGCCAGCAGCTTAGCCGGGGTTAACTCCTACGAGCAGTACTTC.

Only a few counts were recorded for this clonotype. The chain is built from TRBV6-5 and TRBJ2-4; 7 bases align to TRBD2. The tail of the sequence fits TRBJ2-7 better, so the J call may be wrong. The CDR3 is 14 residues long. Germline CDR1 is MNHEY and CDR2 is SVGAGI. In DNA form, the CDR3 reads TGTGCCAGCAGGTATCGACTAGCCGTCTACGAGCAGTACTTC. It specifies CASRYRLAVYEQYF.

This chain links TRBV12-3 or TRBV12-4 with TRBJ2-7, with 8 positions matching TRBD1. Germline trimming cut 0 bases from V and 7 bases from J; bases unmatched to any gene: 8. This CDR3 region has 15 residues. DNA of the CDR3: TGTGCCAGCAGTTTAGCTGGGCAGGGGGCATCTGAGCAGTACTTC. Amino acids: CASSLAGQGASEQYF.

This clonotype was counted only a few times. The CDR3 protein is CASSLGLGADTQYF. The DNA for the CDR3 is TGTGCCAGCAGCCTTGGACTAGGTGCAGATACGCAGTATTTT. The genes are TRBV4-2 and TRBJ2-3, with TRBD2 matching 7 bases. The CDR3 totals 14 residues. Germline trimming cut 4 bases from V and 4 bases from J; bases unmatched to any gene: 5. Germline-derived CDR1 and CDR2 are LGHNA and YNFKEQ.

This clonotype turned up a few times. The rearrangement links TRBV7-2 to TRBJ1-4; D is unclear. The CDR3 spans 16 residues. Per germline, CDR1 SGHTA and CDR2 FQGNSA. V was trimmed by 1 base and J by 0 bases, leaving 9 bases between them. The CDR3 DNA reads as TGTGCCAGCAGCTTAGGTCCCCCCACAACTAATGAAAAACTGTTTTTT. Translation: CASSLGPPTTNEKLFF.

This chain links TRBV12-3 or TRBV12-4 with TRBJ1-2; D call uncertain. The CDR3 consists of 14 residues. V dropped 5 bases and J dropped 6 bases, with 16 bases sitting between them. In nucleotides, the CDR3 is TGTGCCAGCAGTCATCCTTCGGGGAGGAATGGCTACACCTTC. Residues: CASSHPSGRNGYTF.